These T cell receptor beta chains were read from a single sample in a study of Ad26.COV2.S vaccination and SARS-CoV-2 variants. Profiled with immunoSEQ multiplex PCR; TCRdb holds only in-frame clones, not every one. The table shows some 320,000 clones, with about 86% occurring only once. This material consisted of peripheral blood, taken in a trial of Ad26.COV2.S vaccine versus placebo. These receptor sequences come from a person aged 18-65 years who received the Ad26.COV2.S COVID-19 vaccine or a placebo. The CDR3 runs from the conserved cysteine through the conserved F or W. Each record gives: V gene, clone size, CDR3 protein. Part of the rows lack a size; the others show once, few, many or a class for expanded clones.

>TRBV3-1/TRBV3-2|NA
CASSSRGQGWDGYTF
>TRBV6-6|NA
CAGGGQPQHF
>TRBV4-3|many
CASSPRQDGGRAFF
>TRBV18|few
CASSPPGRAPGEPQHF
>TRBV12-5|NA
CASGARATGELFF
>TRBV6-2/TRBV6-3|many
CASSYPYTEAFF
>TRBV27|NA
CASKDTYYGYTF
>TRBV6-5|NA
CASGAVWGTEAFF
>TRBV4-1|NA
CASSLGTALANYGYTF
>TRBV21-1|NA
CASSKEEQVGDTEAFF
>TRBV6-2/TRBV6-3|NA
CASSPRQTGGYKNEQYF
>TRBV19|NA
CASSPTGGRGTDTQYF